The clone carrying this T cell receptor (beta chain) occurred many times. What it binds is not known. The J segment lost 5 bases and the V segment lost 6 bases, leaving 4 bases of the junction unmatched. The CDR3 has 12 amino acids. The germline V gene encodes CDR1 SEHNR and CDR2 FQNEAQ (reference sequence). The record originates from a study of spatial heterogeneity in lung cancer. Study context: Strong correlation was found between tumor-region TCR transcript counts and a T cell module score from matched bulk RNA-seq.

Whole-study findings and limits: In tumors, expanded intratumoral alpha and beta TCR counts tracked mutation counts.

The time point is: sample taken at primary tumor resection. Samples were obtained from about 75 donors, all untreated early-stage non-small cell lung cancer patients. Whole RNA, isolated from tumor, nontumor lung or frozen PBMC, was sequenced without prior sorting. Every TCR cDNA molecule bore a unique molecular identifier. TCRdb passed the 5' RACE reads through MiXCR, listing each CDR3 protein once. The data show approximately 3,200 distinct CDR3 sequences, about 5.5% seen once. This clonotype originated in a female donor with early-stage non-small cell lung cancer. The chain employs TRBV7-9 and TRBJ2-7; TRBD1 matches 7 bases. The sample here was lung tumor tissue, taken at surgery. In DNA, the CDR3 is TGTGCCAGCAGTACTACAGGGGACGAGCAGTACTTC. Translated: CASSTTGDEQYF.